These T cell receptor beta chains were read from a single sample in a study of T cell responses to AZD1222 COVID-19 vaccine. Sequencing used immunoSEQ multiplex PCR; TCRdb keeps in-frame clones, though not all of them. This table has tens of thousands of clones, under 95% appearing once. Sample: peripheral blood, taken on day 0 of AZD1222 vaccination. The receptors here all came from an adult in good health. Both conserved end residues are part of each CDR3. Each record gives: J gene, V gene, CDR3 length, D gene, clone size, CDR3 DNA, CDR3 protein. A D gene is named only where the DNA matches it firmly. Clone size is stated in some rows and not others, as once, few, many or a class when expanded.

>TRBJ1-5|TRBV3-1/TRBV3-2|12|-|-
TGTGCCAGCAGCCAAGATACAGGGTACCAGCATTTT
CASSQDTGYQHF
>TRBJ2-2|TRBV5-1|16|-|-
TGCGCCAGCAGCCCCCTAGGACCCCCGAACACCGGGGAGCTGTTTTTT
CASSPLGPPNTGELFF
>TRBJ1-6|TRBV12-3/TRBV12-4|12|-|-
TGTGCCAGCAGTTTTGGAGGTTCACCCCTCCACTTT
CASSFGGSPLHF
>TRBJ1-6|TRBV5-6|15|TRBD1|-
TGTGCCAGCAGTTCCAGGGGGGTAAGGAATTCACCCCTCCACTTT
CASSSRGVRNSPLHF
>TRBJ2-4|TRBV12-3/TRBV12-4|13|TRBD1|-
TGTGCCAGCACCCATTGGGACAGGGCTATTCAGTACTTC
CASTHWDRAIQYF
>TRBJ2-7|TRBV11-3|17|-|-
TGTGCCAGCAGCTTTTTTACTTTTTTCGGGGGCGAATACGAGCAGTACTTC
CASSFFTFFGGEYEQYF
>TRBJ1-2|TRBV25-1|13|-|-
TGTGCCAGCAGTCCAGAACTTCGGGATGGCTACACCTTC
CASSPELRDGYTF
>TRBJ2-1|TRBV7-8|17|TRBD2|few
TGTGCCAGCAAAACAAGAATGGGCGGGAGGTCTTACAATGAGCAGTTCTTC
CASKTRMGGRSYNEQFF
>TRBJ2-7|TRBV5-6|13|TRBD1|-
TGTGCCAGCAGCGCTGGGACAGGTTACGAGCAGTACTTC
CASSAGTGYEQYF
>TRBJ1-2|TRBV19|13|-|-
TGTGCCAGTAGTATAGTCCCCGGTAGGGGCTACACCTTC
CASSIVPGRGYTF
>TRBJ2-2|TRBV4-2|15|TRBD1|-
TGTGCCAGCAGCATGGACAGGGAGAACACCGGGGAGCTGTTTTTT
CASSMDRENTGELFF
>TRBJ1-6|TRBV5-6|13|-|-
TGTGCCAGCAGCTTGTTGAGGAATTCACCCCTCCACTTT
CASSLLRNSPLHF
>TRBJ1-2|TRBV7-2|17|-|few
TGTGCCAGCAGCTTAGGAGAGGCTAGGGGTTGGAACTATGGCTACACCTTC
CASSLGEARGWNYGYTF
>TRBJ1-2|TRBV10-3|18|TRBD1|once
TGTGCCATCAGTGAGTACCGGGACAGGGGCTCCGGTGGCTATGGCTACACCTTC
CAISEYRDRGSGGYGYTF
>TRBJ2-3|TRBV6-5|15|-|few
TGTGCCAGCAGTTCCCAGGGAATTCATACAGATACGCAGTATTTT
CASSSQGIHTDTQYF
>TRBJ2-7|TRBV7-3|15|TRBD2|-
TGTGCCAGCAGCTTAACTAGCGGGGGCTCCTACGAGCAGTACTTC
CASSLTSGGSYEQYF
>TRBJ2-7|TRBV30|11|-|-
TGTGCCTGGAGTTTGCTCGGGCAGCAGTACTTC
CAWSLLGQQYF
>TRBJ1-6|TRBV27|15|-|-
TGTGCCAGCACCAGGGATAGCTCCTATAATTCACCCCTCCACTTT
CASTRDSSYNSPLHF
>TRBJ1-1|TRBV13|16|-|-
TGTGCCAGCAGCCCCACCAGACGCTTCGTCCACACTGAAGCTTTCTTT
CASSPTRRFVHTEAFF
>TRBJ1-5|TRBV11-3|15|-|-
TGTGCCAGCAGCTTGGAGGGGGGGTTATACCAGCCCCAGCATTTT
CASSLEGGLYQPQHF
>TRBJ2-2|TRBV5-1|14|-|-
TGCGCCAGCAGCTTGCAACCGACCACCGGGGAGCTGTTTTTT
CASSLQPTTGELFF
>TRBJ1-2|TRBV10-3|12|-|-
TGTGCCATCAGTGACCCAGGCTATGGCTACACCTTC
CAISDPGYGYTF
>TRBJ1-6|TRBV5-1|15|-|once
TGCGCCAGCAGCTTGCGAGGCTACAGGTTTTCACCCCTCCACTTT
CASSLRGYRFSPLHF
>TRBJ1-1|TRBV9|14|-|-
TGTGCCAGCAGCGTAGATCAGGGAGACACTGAAGCTTTCTTT
CASSVDQGDTEAFF
>TRBJ2-5|TRBV3-1/TRBV3-2|16|TRBD2|-
TGTGCCAGCAGCTCGGGACTAGCGGGAAAGGCAGAGACCCAGTACTTC
CASSSGLAGKAETQYF